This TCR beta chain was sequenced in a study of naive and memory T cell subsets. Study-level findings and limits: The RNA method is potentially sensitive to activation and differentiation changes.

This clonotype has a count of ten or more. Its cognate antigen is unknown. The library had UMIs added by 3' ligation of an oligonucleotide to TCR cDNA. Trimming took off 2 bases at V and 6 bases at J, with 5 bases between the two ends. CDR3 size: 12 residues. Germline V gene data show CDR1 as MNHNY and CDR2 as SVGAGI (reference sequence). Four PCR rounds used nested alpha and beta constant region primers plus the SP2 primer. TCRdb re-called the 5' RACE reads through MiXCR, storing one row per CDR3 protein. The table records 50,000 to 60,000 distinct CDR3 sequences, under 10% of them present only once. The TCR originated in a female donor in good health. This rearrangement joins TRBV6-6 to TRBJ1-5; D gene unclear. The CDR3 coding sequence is TGTGCCAGCAGTTACGGCAGTCAGCCCCAGCATTTT. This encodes CASSYGSQPQHF.